Each of the 12 T cell receptor beta chains below was sequenced from the same sample in a study of early T cells in non-severe SARS-CoV-2 infection. MiXCR, applied by TCRdb to the 5' RACE reads, yields one record per CDR3 protein. The table has around 33,000 distinct CDR3 sequences, 5.5% to 7.5% seen once. Specimen: whole blood. Receptors were obtained from an adult who was a healthcare worker with PCR-confirmed SARS-CoV-2 infection or an uninfected control (not recorded which).

Note on this clonotype: A read error is possible here, since a much larger clone lies one base away. This chain links TRBV9 with TRBJ2-7; D possibly corresponds to TRBD2 (6 bases). Germline CDR1 and CDR2: SGDLS and YYNGEE. This CDR3 comprises 12 residues. V dropped 4 bases and J dropped 7 bases, with 12 bases sitting between them. This chain's CDR3 is CASSFLASEQYF. DNA of the CDR3: TGTGCCAGCAGCTTCCTAGCGAGTGAGCAGTACTTC.

This chain connects TRBV3-1 to TRBJ2-3, with D unclear. This CDR3 is 13 amino acids long. Between the trimmed V and J ends, which lost 1 base and 2 bases, there was a span of 4 bases. CDR1 and CDR2 from the germline V gene are LGHDT and YNNKEL (reference sequence). CDR3 residues: CASSQGHTDTQYF. The CDR3 DNA reads as TGTGCCAGCAGCCAAGGGCACACAGATACGCAGTATTTT.

This clonotype showed up many times. The CDR3: CASSSTKGGSKNIQYF. For the CDR3, the DNA is TGTGCCAGCAGCTCCACCAAGGGCGGATCCAAAAACATTCAGTACTTC. This chain links TRBV7-9 with TRBJ2-4; no reliable D call. CDR1 is SEHNR, CDR2 FQNEAQ, per germline (reference sequence). The CDR3 is 16 amino acids. V dropped 4 bases and J dropped 2 bases, with 15 bases sitting between them. Combining the CDR3 with reference TRBV7-9 and TRBJ2-4 gives the whole variable domain DTGVSQNPRHKITKRGQNVTFRCDPISEHNRLYWYRQTLGQGPEFLTYFQNEAQLEKSRLLSDRFSAERPKGSFSTLEIQRTEQGDSAMYLCASSSTKGGSKNIQYFGAGTRLSVL.

By proportion, this clonotype is medium-sized (0.01 to 0.1%). This chain connects TRBV11-2 to TRBJ1-2; D not resolved. V lost 0 bases and J lost 7, with 12 bases in between. Per germline, CDR1 SGHAT and CDR2 FQNNGV. This CDR3 spans 14 amino acids. CDR3 in amino acids: CASSLDAVVSGYTF. For the CDR3, the DNA is TGTGCCAGCAGCTTAGACGCGGTGGTGAGTGGCTACACCTTC. The entire variable domain, with the rest obtained from reference TRBV11-2 and TRBJ1-2, is as follows: EAGVAQSPRYKIIEKRQSVAFWCNPISGHATLYWYQQILGQGPKLLIQFQNNGVVDDSQLPKDRFSAERLKGVDSTLKIQPAKLEDSAVYLCASSLDAVVSGYTFGSGTRLTVV.

This clonotype has only a few counts. This chain links TRBV28 with TRBJ2-5, with D unclear. The CDR3 loop spans 14 amino acids. Germline values: CDR1 MDHEN, CDR2 SYDVKM. V was pared by 3 bases and J by 9 bases, with 17 bases between. The CDR3 DNA is TGTGCCAGCAGTTTCGGAGACAACATTGGGGCCCAGTACTTC. Translation gives CASSFGDNIGAQYF.

This clonotype was counted at least ten times. V usage is TRBV12-3 or TRBV12-4 and J usage is TRBJ1-2, with D uncertain. The V gene lost 5 bases and the J gene lost 4 bases, with 14 bases spanning the gap. CDR3 size: 14 residues. CDR3 residues: CASSITGIVYGYTF. The CDR3 DNA is TGTGCCAGCAGTATAACCGGGATAGTCTATGGCTACACCTTC.

This clonotype was seen many times. The chain employs TRBV9 and TRBJ2-7, with 7 bases lining up with TRBD2. Per germline, CDR1 SGDLS and CDR2 YYNGEE. The CDR3 extends over 13 amino acids. The J segment lost 4 bases and the V segment lost 6 bases, leaving 7 bases of the junction unmatched. CDR3 sequence: CASNSGEGYEQYF. The CDR3, as DNA: TGTGCCAGCAACTCCGGGGAGGGGTACGAGCAGTACTTC.

This clonotype was observed at least ten times. J is TRBJ1-1 and V is TRBV20-1, with a possible D match to TRBD1 (6 bases). V lost 6 bases to trimming and J lost 5 bases, with 16 bases between them. The CDR3 is made up of 13 amino acids. Germline CDR1 reads DFQATT; CDR2 reads SNEGSKA (reference sequence). The CDR3 DNA reads TGCAGTGCCCCGAGGGGGGGACTTACTGAAGCTTTCTTT. It codes for CSAPRGGLTEAFF.

The V gene is TRBV15, the J gene TRBJ2-7, with D possibly being TRBD2 (6 bases). Trimming cost V 4 bases and J 4 bases, with 14 bases left between them. The CDR3 length is 14 residues. Germline lookup yields CDR1 LNHNV and CDR2 YYDKDF (reference sequence). The CDR3 region has the DNA TGTGCCACCAGCAACCCCGGGGGAAGGTACGAGCAGTACTTC. Translated: CATSNPGGRYEQYF.

This clonotype was detected many times. This chain uses TRBV10-3 with TRBJ2-3; D remains unclear. CDR1 is ENHRY, CDR2 SYGVKD, per germline. This CDR3 is built from 15 residues. The V end lost 0 bases, the J end lost 4 bases, and 11 bases lay between the germline ends. The CDR3 here is CAISESSQRPDTQYF. The CDR3 nucleotides read TGTGCCATCAGTGAGTCATCACAACGCCCAGATACGCAGTATTTT.

The V call is TRBV28, the J call TRBJ1-6; 12 bases are a match to TRBD1. J gave up 4 bases and V 2 bases, and 12 bases lay outside the gene matches. The CDR3 extends over 20 amino acids. Germline V gene data show CDR1 as MDHEN and CDR2 as SYDVKM. The CDR3 sequence is CASSLRQGTGGGLYNSPLHF. DNA of the CDR3: TGTGCCAGCAGTTTACGACAAGGGACAGGGGGCGGGTTATATAATTCACCCCTCCACTTT.

This clonotype was observed many times. The chain uses TRBV29-1 and TRBJ2-7, with D tentatively TRBD2 (6 bases). CDR3 length: 12 residues. Germline CDR1 and CDR2: SQVTM and ANQGSEA. V lost 7 bases, J lost 1 base, and 11 bases lay in between. The CDR3 spells CSGRADSYEQYF. The CDR3 DNA reads TGCAGCGGGAGGGCCGATTCCTACGAGCAGTACTTC.